The source of this TCR beta chain is a study of cytomegalovirus exposure and HLA in healthy donors. Findings of the study overall: HLA alleles showed associations with 16,951 TCR beta sequences in a later analysis, at a 0.05 false discovery rate. Investigators reported approximately 170 TCR beta chains as tied to cytomegalovirus.

In the PCR, 60 Vbeta and 13 Jbeta primers were used. Clones were read by immunoSEQ multiplex PCR, and TCRdb kept only the in-frame ones, dropping some. The sample yields over 80,000 clones, nearly 80% seen once. Comments on this clone: Antigen specificity is unknown. The junction departs from germline at one end; a sequencing error may be responsible.

The CDR3 totals 13 residues. Germline values: CDR1 SGHDT, CDR2 YYEEEE. The sequence came from a woman in her forties in good health and CMV-seronegative. Material for sequencing was PBMCs. The V and J genes are TRBV5-6 and TRBJ1-2; D gene uncertain. CDR3 in DNA: TGTGCCGGCAGCTTGGGCCACCTAGATGGCTACACCTTC. It encodes CAGSLGHLDGYTF.